A single sample is the source of the 26 T cell receptor beta chains below, sequenced in a study of shared clonotypes between healthy human individuals. Data came from immunoSEQ multiplex PCR; TCRdb stores just in-frame clones and leaves some out. The table lists about 2.4 million clones, approximately 93% of them singletons. Source material: naive CD4+ T cells from PBMCs. The subset was: CD45RA+ positively selected. Every receptor here comes from a man younger than 35 in good health. Some clones in this sample may be carry-over from other donors' samples.

The chain recombines TRBV19 with TRBJ1-1, with TRBD1 identical over 9 bases. Germline V CDR1 and CDR2: LNHDA, SQIVND (reference sequence). The V and J ends lost 3 bases and 1 base, in that order; junction bases with no gene match: 6. The CDR3 runs to 16 residues. In DNA, the CDR3 is TGTGCCAGTAGTATCGATTACAGGGGGCCGAACACTGAAGCTTTCTTT. It yields the protein CASSIDYRGPNTEAFF. Full variable domain (outside the CDR3, taken from reference TRBV19 and TRBJ1-1): DGGITQSPKYLFRKEGQNVTLSCEQNLNHDAMYWYRQDPGQGLRLIYYSQIVNDFQKGDIAEGYSVSREKKESFPLTVTSAQKNPTAFYLCASSIDYRGPNTEAFFGQGTRLTVV.

J is TRBJ2-1 and V is TRBV10-2; the D is unclear. There are 12 residues in the CDR3. Germline CDR1 WSHSY, CDR2 SAAADI. V lost 0 bases and J lost 10, with 7 bases in between. CDR3 sequence (DNA): TGCGCCAGCAGTGAGTCGTACGGGGAGCAGTTCTTC. This codes for CASSESYGEQFF.

The chain couples TRBV6-5 to TRBJ1-1; D call uncertain. The CDR3 loop spans 14 amino acids. The V and J ends lost 6 bases and 1 base respectively, with 12 bases between them. CDR1 MNHEY and CDR2 SVGAGI come from the germline V gene. This CDR3 reads CASRLGRTNTEAFF. Here the CDR3 DNA reads TGTGCCAGCAGGCTTGGACGGACGAACACTGAAGCTTTCTTT.

This chain uses TRBV19 with TRBJ2-6; 9 bases agree with TRBD1. The germline V gene encodes CDR1 LNHDA and CDR2 SQIVND (reference sequence). V gave up 7 bases and J gave up 3 bases; unmatched junction bases: 13. This CDR3 is built from 18 residues. The CDR3 region is CASTRPGQGTFGANVLTF. CDR3 DNA: TGTGCCAGTACTCGCCCGGGACAGGGAACCTTTGGGGCCAACGTCCTGACTTTC.

The genes are TRBV10-3 and TRBJ1-2; no reliable D call. CDR3 size: 14 residues. Trimming removed 6 bases from V and 7 bases from J, with 18 bases in between. The germline V gene encodes CDR1 ENHRY and CDR2 SYGVKD. The CDR3 DNA reads as TGTGCCATCAGACAGTCCTTTTTTGAGGGTGGCTACACCTTC. This gives the protein CAIRQSFFEGGYTF.

The chain links TRBV2 to TRBJ2-1; the D gene is possibly TRBD2 (5 bases). There are 13 residues in the CDR3. V lost 3 bases to trimming and J lost 8 bases, with 11 bases between them. Germline CDR1 reads SNHLY; CDR2 reads FYNNEI. Here the CDR3 DNA reads TGTGCCAGCAGTGAGTCGGTCGGGGATGAGCAGTTCTTC. It specifies CASSESVGDEQFF.

The gene calls are TRBV10-1 and TRBJ1-3; D ambiguous. The CDR3 has 18 amino acids. Germline CDR1 WNHNN, CDR2 SYGVQD (reference sequence). Between the trimmed V and J ends, which lost 6 bases and 0 bases, there was a span of 21 bases. The CDR3 DNA reads as TGCGCCAGCAGCGGGCGGGTCGGGGAGGCAAGCTCTGGAAACACCATATATTTT. Translating it yields CASSGRVGEASSGNTIYF.

This clone has a single count. The chain links TRBV28 to TRBJ1-5; no firm D call. V shed 3 bases and J shed 0 bases, with 6 bases lying between them. CDR3 size: 14 residues. The germline V gene encodes CDR1 MDHEN and CDR2 SYDVKM. DNA for the CDR3: TGTGCCAGCAGTTTTTTTGATAGCAATCAGCCCCAGCATTTT. Its protein product is CASSFFDSNQPQHF.

This clone was counted once. This chain connects TRBV11-3 to TRBJ2-1, with D unresolved. From germline, CDR1 is SGHNT and CDR2 YENEEA. The CDR3 sequence is 15 residues long. The V end was cut by 2 bases, the J end by 1 base, with 9 bases between. The DNA for the CDR3 is TGTGCCAGCAGCTTATCTCCTGCGTCCTACAATGAGCAGTTCTTC. It codes for CASSLSPASYNEQFF.

V and J are TRBV7-6 and TRBJ2-7, with D possibly being TRBD2 (6 bases). CDR3 length equals 15 residues. Germline CDR1 reads SGHVS; CDR2 reads FNYEAQ. Trimming cost V 5 bases and J 6 bases, with 20 bases left between them. CDR3 protein: CASSTIRESVSEQYF. The CDR3 region has the DNA TGTGCCAGCAGCACCATCCGGGAGTCGGTCTCCGAGCAGTACTTC.

The chain employs TRBV27 and TRBJ2-5; 10 bases align to TRBD2. This CDR3 spans 15 amino acids. Germline CDR1 and CDR2: MNHEY and SMNVEV (reference sequence). Trimming took 2 bases from V and 5 from J; bases not matched to a gene: 5. The CDR3 spells CASSLSSGRVETQYF. CDR3 DNA: TGTGCCAGCAGTTTAAGCAGCGGGAGGGTTGAGACCCAGTACTTC.

The sample holds one count of this clone. The chain is built from TRBV19 and TRBJ1-1; no definite D call. The germline V gene has CDR1 LNHDA and CDR2 SQIVND (reference sequence). The CDR3 totals 13 residues. V was shortened by 5 bases and J by 3 bases, with 10 bases between the two germline ends. The CDR3 sequence is CASSEARDTEAFF. The CDR3 DNA sequence: TGTGCCAGTAGTGAAGCGAGGGACACTGAAGCTTTCTTT.

The chain couples TRBV13 to TRBJ1-1; D is undetermined. V lost 9 bases, J lost 2 bases, and 7 bases lay in between. Germline V CDR1 and CDR2: PRHDT, FYEKMQ (reference sequence). The CDR3 runs 11 residues. CDR3 DNA sequence: TGTGCCAGTCGTGGTAACACTGAAGCTTTCTTT. Translation: CASRGNTEAFF.

The chain has TRBV7-9 and TRBJ1-3; weak D call: TRBD1 (5 bases). Germline V CDR1 and CDR2: SEHNR, FQNEAQ (reference sequence). V was shortened by 5 bases and J by 0 bases, with 14 bases between the two germline ends. CDR3 length: 16 amino acids. The CDR3 is CASSPAGRISGNTIYF. In DNA form, the CDR3 reads TGTGCCAGCAGCCCGGCGGGACGGATCTCTGGAAACACCATATATTTT.

This rearrangement joins TRBV19 to TRBJ2-2; possible D gene TRBD1, 5 bases. Trimming left V 5 bases short and J 1 base short, with 17 bases between. The CDR3 is 17 amino acids. Germline CDR1 reads LNHDA; CDR2 reads SQIVND (reference sequence). The CDR3 DNA follows: TGTGCCAGTAGTCCGCATGGCAGGGCCCAGAACACCGGGGAGCTGTTTTTT. It encodes CASSPHGRAQNTGELFF.

The rearrangement links TRBV28 to TRBJ2-3; maybe TRBD2 (6 bases). Trimming shortened V by 8 bases and J by 0 bases, and 18 bases separated the two germline ends. The V gene's germline CDR1 is MDHEN and CDR2 SYDVKM. The CDR3 length is 16 residues. The DNA of the CDR3 is TGTGCCAGCGTAAATGGGGGGTCTATAAGCACAGATACGCAGTATTTT. Translation: CASVNGGSISTDTQYF.

The CDR3 is CAIVRESGTEAFF. DNA of the CDR3: TGTGCCATTGTCCGCGAATCGGGGACTGAAGCTTTCTTT. The chain has TRBV2 and TRBJ1-1; the D is unclear. CDR1 is SNHLY, CDR2 FYNNEI, per germline. V lost 10 bases to trimming and J lost 5 bases, with 17 bases between them. The CDR3 is 13 residues long.

The chain joins TRBV5-6 to TRBJ2-1; TRBD2 agrees at 8 bases. The V gene's germline CDR1 is SGHDT and CDR2 YYEEEE. CDR3 length equals 13 residues. Trimming removed 6 bases from V and 8 bases from J; junction bases left unmatched: 7. CDR3 nucleotide sequence: TGTGCCAGCACTGTGGGACTAGATGATGAGCAGTTCTTC. It codes for CASTVGLDDEQFF.

This clone was found a few times. The rearrangement joins TRBV30 to TRBJ1-5; no firm D call. The CDR3 loop spans 15 amino acids. V lost 2 bases and J lost 2, with 13 bases in between. Per germline, CDR1 GTSNPN and CDR2 SVGIG (reference sequence). The CDR3 here is CAWSLPGLRNQPQHF. CDR3 DNA sequence: TGTGCCTGGAGTCTACCAGGACTGCGCAATCAGCCCCAGCATTTT.

The chain recombines TRBV2 with TRBJ2-5; 7 bases are a match to TRBD1. This CDR3 has 15 amino acids. V lost 7 bases, J lost 4 bases, and 12 bases stayed unmatched. CDR1 and CDR2 from the germline V gene are SNHLY and FYNNEI. The CDR3 nucleotides read TGTGCCAGCAATCTGCCTCGACAGGGTGGAGAGACCCAGTACTTC. Its protein product is CASNLPRQGGETQYF.

V usage is TRBV7-9 and J usage is TRBJ1-5; no clear D gene. Trimming took 2 bases from V and 0 from J, leaving 8 bases between them. Germline CDR1 and CDR2: SEHNR and FQNEAQ (reference sequence). The CDR3 spans 15 residues. This CDR3 reads CASSLPGSSNQPQHF. CDR3 DNA sequence: TGTGCCAGCAGCTTACCAGGTAGTAGCAATCAGCCCCAGCATTTT.

The chain combines TRBV2 with TRBJ1-1; D gene ambiguous. The V end was cut by 3 bases, the J end by 5 bases, with 10 bases between. CDR1 is SNHLY, CDR2 FYNNEI, per germline. This CDR3 is built from 13 residues. The CDR3 region has the DNA TGTGCCAGCAGTGAGGGAAGAGGGACTGAAGCTTTCTTT. Translated: CASSEGRGTEAFF.

The J gene is TRBJ2-3, the V gene TRBV9; D assignment may be TRBD1 or TRBD2 (6 bases each). Germline V gene data show CDR1 as SGDLS and CDR2 as YYNGEE. There are 17 residues in the CDR3. Trimming shortened V by 0 bases and J by 2 bases, and 16 bases separated the two germline ends. CDR3 in amino acids: CASSVALRSGATDTQYF. In DNA, the CDR3 is TGTGCCAGCAGCGTAGCGTTAAGATCGGGGGCCACAGATACGCAGTATTTT.

The chain couples TRBV29-1 to TRBJ2-2, with D maybe TRBD2 (6 bases). CDR3 size: 16 residues. V lost 1 base, J lost 2 bases, and 14 bases lay in between. The V gene's germline CDR1 is SQVTM and CDR2 ANQGSEA. The CDR3 region has the DNA TGCAGCGTTGAAGGGGGCCCTAGCGCCAACACCGGGGAGCTGTTTTTT. It encodes CSVEGGPSANTGELFF.

The rearrangement uses TRBV7-2 and TRBJ1-2; no firm D call. The V end lost 1 base, the J end lost 4 bases, and 16 bases lay between the germline ends. The CDR3 is made up of 16 amino acids. Germline CDR1 and CDR2: SGHTA and FQGNSA. In nucleotides, the CDR3 is TGTGCCAGCAGCTTAGGGGCGGAGAGGTCTTCCTATGGCTACACCTTC. Protein product: CASSLGAERSSYGYTF. The whole variable domain, filled in from reference TRBV7-2 and TRBJ1-2, reads GAGVSQSPSNKVTEKGKDVELRCDPISGHTALYWYRQSLGQGLEFLIYFQGNSAPDKSGLPSDRFSAERTGGSVSTLTIQRTQQEDSAVYLCASSLGAERSSYGYTFGSGTRLTVV.

The V and J genes are TRBV5-4 and TRBJ1-2; D ambiguous. This CDR3 comprises 13 residues. V dropped 4 bases and J dropped 2 bases, with 9 bases sitting between them. The V gene's germline CDR1 is SGHNT and CDR2 YYREEE (reference sequence). The CDR3 DNA follows: TGTGCCAGCAGCCGGGCGGACAACTATGGCTACACCTTC. Its translation: CASSRADNYGYTF.